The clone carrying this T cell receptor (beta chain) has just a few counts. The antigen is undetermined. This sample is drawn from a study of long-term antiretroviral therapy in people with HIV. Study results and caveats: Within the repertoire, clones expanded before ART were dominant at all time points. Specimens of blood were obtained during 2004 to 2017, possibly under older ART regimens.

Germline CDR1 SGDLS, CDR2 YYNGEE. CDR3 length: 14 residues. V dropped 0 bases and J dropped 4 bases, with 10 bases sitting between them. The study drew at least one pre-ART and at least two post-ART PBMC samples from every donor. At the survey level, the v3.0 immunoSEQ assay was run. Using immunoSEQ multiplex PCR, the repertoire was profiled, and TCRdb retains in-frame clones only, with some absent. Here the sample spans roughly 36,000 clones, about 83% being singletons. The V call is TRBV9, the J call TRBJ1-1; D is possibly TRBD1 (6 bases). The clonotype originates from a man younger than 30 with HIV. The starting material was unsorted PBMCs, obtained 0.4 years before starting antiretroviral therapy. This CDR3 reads CASSVAGDSTEAFF. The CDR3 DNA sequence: TGTGCCAGCAGCGTAGCAGGGGATAGCACTGAAGCTTTCTTT.